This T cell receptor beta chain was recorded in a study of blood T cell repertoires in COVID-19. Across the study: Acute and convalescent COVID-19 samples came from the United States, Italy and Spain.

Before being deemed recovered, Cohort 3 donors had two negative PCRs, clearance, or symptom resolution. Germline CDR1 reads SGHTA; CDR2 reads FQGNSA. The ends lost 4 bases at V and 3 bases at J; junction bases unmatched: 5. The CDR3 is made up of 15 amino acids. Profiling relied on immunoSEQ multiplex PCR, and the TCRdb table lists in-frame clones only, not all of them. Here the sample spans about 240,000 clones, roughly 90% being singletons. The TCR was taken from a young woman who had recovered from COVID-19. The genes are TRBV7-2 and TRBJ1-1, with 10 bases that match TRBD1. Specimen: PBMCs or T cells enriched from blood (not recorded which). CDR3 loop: CASSWGQGRHTEAFF. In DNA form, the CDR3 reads TGTGCCAGCAGCTGGGGACAGGGGCGACACACTGAAGCTTTCTTT.